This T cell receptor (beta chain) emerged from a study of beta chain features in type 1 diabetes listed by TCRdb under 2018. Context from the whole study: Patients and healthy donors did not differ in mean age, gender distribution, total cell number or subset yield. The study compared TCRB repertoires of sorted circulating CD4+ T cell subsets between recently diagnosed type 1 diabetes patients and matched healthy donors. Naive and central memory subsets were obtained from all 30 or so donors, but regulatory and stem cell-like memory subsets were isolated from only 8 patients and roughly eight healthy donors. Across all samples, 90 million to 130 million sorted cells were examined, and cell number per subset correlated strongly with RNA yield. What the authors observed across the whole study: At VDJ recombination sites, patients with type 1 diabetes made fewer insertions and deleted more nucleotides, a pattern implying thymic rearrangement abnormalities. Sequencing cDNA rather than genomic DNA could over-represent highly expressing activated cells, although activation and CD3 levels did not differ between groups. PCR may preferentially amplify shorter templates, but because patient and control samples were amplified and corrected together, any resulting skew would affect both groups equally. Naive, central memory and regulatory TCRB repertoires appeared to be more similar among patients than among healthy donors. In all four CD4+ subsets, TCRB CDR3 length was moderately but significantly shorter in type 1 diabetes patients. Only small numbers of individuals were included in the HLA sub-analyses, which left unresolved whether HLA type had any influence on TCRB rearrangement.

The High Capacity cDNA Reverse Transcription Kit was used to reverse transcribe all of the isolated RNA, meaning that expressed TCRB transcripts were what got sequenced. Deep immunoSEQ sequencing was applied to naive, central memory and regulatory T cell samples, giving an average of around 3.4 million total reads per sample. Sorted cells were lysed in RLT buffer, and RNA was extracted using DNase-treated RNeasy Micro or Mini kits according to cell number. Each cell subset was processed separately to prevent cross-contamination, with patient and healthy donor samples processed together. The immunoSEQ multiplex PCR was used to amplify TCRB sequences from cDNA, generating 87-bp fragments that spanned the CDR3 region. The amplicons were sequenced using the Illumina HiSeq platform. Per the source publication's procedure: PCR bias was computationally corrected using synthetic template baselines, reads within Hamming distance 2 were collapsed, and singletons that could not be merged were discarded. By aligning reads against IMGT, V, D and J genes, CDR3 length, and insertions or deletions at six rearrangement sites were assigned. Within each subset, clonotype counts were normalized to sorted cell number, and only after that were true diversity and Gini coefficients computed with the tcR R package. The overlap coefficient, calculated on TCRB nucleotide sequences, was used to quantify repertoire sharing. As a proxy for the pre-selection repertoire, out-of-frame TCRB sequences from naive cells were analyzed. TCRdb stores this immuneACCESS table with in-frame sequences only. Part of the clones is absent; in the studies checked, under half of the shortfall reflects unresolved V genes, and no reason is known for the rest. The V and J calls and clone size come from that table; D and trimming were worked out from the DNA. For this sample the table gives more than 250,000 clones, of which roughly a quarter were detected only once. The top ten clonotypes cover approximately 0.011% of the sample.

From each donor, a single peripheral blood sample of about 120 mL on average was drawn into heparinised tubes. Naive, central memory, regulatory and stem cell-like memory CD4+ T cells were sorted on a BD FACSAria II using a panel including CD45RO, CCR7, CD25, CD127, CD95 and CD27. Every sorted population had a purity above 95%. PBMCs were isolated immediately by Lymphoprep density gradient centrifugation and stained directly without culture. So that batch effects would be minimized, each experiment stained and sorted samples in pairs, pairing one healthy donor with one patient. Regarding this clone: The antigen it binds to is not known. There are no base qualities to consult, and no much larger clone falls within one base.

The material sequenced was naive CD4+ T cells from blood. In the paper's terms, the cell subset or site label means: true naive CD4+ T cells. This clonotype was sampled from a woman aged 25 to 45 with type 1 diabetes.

At the DNA level, the sequence is TGCAGCGTTGGGGCGGGAGGAGCCTTACGTTTGCAGTATTTT. This is translated as CSVGAGGALRLQYF. The rearrangement combines TRBV29-1 with TRBJ2-3, with 8 junctional bases fitting TRBD2. Taken from cysteine to phenylalanine, the CDR3 has 14 residues. The retained sequence is limited to the CDR3, 42 bases, with the frame set at the first base. Compared with germline, V lacks 4 bases and J lacks 11 bases; bases without a gene match: 14. Based on the germline V gene, the CDR1 and CDR2 sequences are SQVTM and ANQGSEA.